These T cell receptor beta chains were read from a single sample in a study of blood T cell repertoires in COVID-19. Only in-frame clones appear in the TCRdb table, and some are missing; sequencing was by immunoSEQ multiplex PCR. Among over 250,000 clones listed, roughly 86% were seen once. The sample taken for sequencing was peripheral blood. The receptors shown here come from a woman aged 50 to 65 with acute or convalescent COVID-19. Each CDR3 is given with its conserved first and last residue. D genes are given only for firm matches. Clone size is shown for a subset of rows, as once, few, many or a class of expanded clone.

>-|TRBV6-6|TRBJ2-7|TRBD2
CASSTSGGSYEQYF
TGTGCCAGCAGTACCTCGGGGGGGTCCTACGAGCAGTACTTC
>-|TRBV6-2/TRBV6-3|TRBJ2-7|TRBD2
CASSYSKLAGASAYEQYF
TGTGCCAGCAGTTACTCGAAACTAGCGGGAGCGTCGGCGTACGAGCAGTACTTC
>-|TRBV7-3|TRBJ2-7|TRBD2
CASSLTKPSGEQYF
TGTGCCAGCAGCTTAACGAAACCTAGCGGCGAGCAGTACTTC
>-|TRBV27|TRBJ1-2|TRBD1
CASSYKGGSGYTF
TGTGCCAGCAGTTATAAAGGGGGCAGTGGCTACACCTTC
>once|TRBV5-6|TRBJ2-4|-
CASSVLGKNIQYF
TGTGCCAGCAGTGTCCTAGGCAAAAACATTCAGTACTTC
>-|TRBV9|TRBJ2-5|-
CASSVDPAGQETQYF
TGTGCCAGCAGCGTAGACCCAGCGGGCCAAGAGACCCAGTACTTC
>-|TRBV4-1|TRBJ1-4|-
CASSQGGGVANEKLFF
TGCGCCAGCAGCCAAGGCGGGGGGGTAGCTAATGAAAAACTGTTTTTT
>-|TRBV12-3/TRBV12-4|TRBJ1-3|TRBD1
CASSSDRANTIYF
TGTGCCAGCAGTTCGGACAGGGCGAACACCATATATTTT
>once|TRBV7-9|TRBJ2-7|TRBD1
CASSIAQGATYEQYF
TGTGCCAGCTCCATCGCACAGGGGGCTACCTACGAGCAGTACTTC
>-|TRBV6-5|TRBJ1-2|TRBD1
CASNSGTGGAYGYTF
TGTGCCAGCAACTCCGGGACAGGGGGCGCCTATGGCTACACCTTC
>once|TRBV9|TRBJ1-3|-
CASSNVQSSGNTIYF
TGTGCCAGCAGCAACGTACAGAGCTCTGGAAACACCATATATTTT
>-|TRBV5-5|TRBJ2-4|-
CASSHTGLIQYF
TGTGCCAGCAGCCACACAGGGCTCATTCAGTACTTC
>few|TRBV19|TRBJ2-1|TRBD2
CASSISASGYNEQFF
TGTGCCAGTAGTATAAGCGCTAGCGGGTACAATGAGCAGTTCTTC
>-|TRBV7-3|TRBJ2-3|TRBD2
CASSLGLAQADTQYF
TGTGCCAGCAGCTTAGGACTAGCCCAAGCAGATACGCAGTATTTT
>-|TRBV18|TRBJ1-6|-
CASSPGGKDSPLHF
TGTGCCAGCTCACCAGGGGGCAAGGATTCACCCCTCCACTTT
>-|TRBV5-8|TRBJ2-7|-
CASSLQISYEQYF
TGTGCCAGCAGCTTACAAATATCCTACGAGCAGTACTTC
>-|TRBV19|TRBJ2-7|-
CASSMGQWRPYEQYF
TGTGCCAGTAGTATGGGTCAGTGGAGGCCCTACGAGCAGTACTTC
>-|TRBV2|TRBJ2-3|TRBD2
CASDASGITDTQYF
TGTGCCAGCGACGCTAGCGGGATTACAGATACGCAGTATTTT
>-|TRBV2|TRBJ1-5|TRBD1
CASSVRTGNNQPQHF
TGTGCCAGCAGTGTCCGGACAGGGAACAATCAGCCCCAGCATTTT
>once|TRBV19|TRBJ1-1|-
CASSTPQGNTEAFF
TGTGCCAGTAGCACACCACAGGGGAACACTGAAGCTTTCTTT
>-|TRBV30|TRBJ2-5|-
CAWSQARETQYF
TGTGCCTGGAGTCAGGCGAGAGAGACCCAGTACTTC
>-|TRBV5-1|TRBJ2-7|TRBD2
CASNQGYPREVEQYF
TGCGCCAGTAATCAGGGATATCCCCGGGAGGTCGAGCAGTACTTC
>-|TRBV28|TRBJ1-3|TRBD1
CASSLQGANTIYF
TGTGCCAGCAGTTTGCAGGGGGCTAACACCATATATTTT
>-|TRBV11-3|TRBJ2-3|TRBD1
CASSLGRQGIDTQYF
TGTGCCAGCAGCTTAGGCCGACAGGGTATAGATACGCAGTATTTT
>-|TRBV6-1|TRBJ1-5|-
CASSPYQGRQPQHF
TGTGCCAGCAGCCCCTACCAGGGGCGTCAGCCCCAGCATTTT
>once|TRBV27|TRBJ2-1|-
CASSYTWSSYNEQFF
TGTGCCAGCAGTTACACGTGGAGCTCCTACAATGAGCAGTTCTTC
>-|TRBV6-2/TRBV6-3|TRBJ2-7|-
CASSFWVDKRSYEQYF
TGTGCCAGCAGTTTTTGGGTTGACAAACGTTCCTACGAGCAGTACTTC
>-|TRBV19|TRBJ1-6|TRBD1
CASRTWDRLDSPLHF
TGTGCCAGTAGGACCTGGGACAGGTTGGACTCACCCCTCCACTTT
>once|TRBV7-7|TRBJ2-5|-
CASSSGVTGEETQYF
TGTGCTAGCAGCTCCGGGGTAACTGGGGAAGAGACCCAGTACTTC
>once|TRBV4-3|TRBJ1-3|-
CASSQDFGRALTGNTIYF
TGCGCCAGCAGCCAAGATTTCGGCAGGGCTTTAACTGGAAACACCATATATTTT
>-|TRBV3-1/TRBV3-2|TRBJ2-7|TRBD1
CASSQGLTGTGKNYEQYF
TGTGCCAGCAGCCAAGGTTTAACCGGGACAGGGAAGAACTACGAGCAGTACTTC
>-|TRBV28|TRBJ2-3|TRBD2
CASRPGTSVDTQYF
TGTGCCAGCAGACCCGGGACTAGCGTTGATACGCAGTATTTT
>-|TRBV6-5|TRBJ2-7|-
CASSYSSMAGSYEQYF
TGTGCCAGCAGTTACTCGTCTATGGCAGGGTCCTACGAGCAGTACTTC
>-|TRBV11-3|TRBJ2-1|-
CASSLDGYGGRDYNEQFF
TGTGCCAGCAGCTTAGATGGGTATGGGGGCAGGGACTACAATGAGCAGTTCTTC
>once|TRBV30|TRBJ2-2|-
CAWSPAGELFF
TGTGCCTGGAGCCCAGCCGGGGAGCTGTTTTTT
>-|TRBV20-1|TRBJ2-1|-
CGSEANNEQFF
TGCGGATCGGAGGCGAACAATGAGCAGTTCTTC
>-|TRBV5-1|TRBJ2-3|TRBD2
CASSSGTSGSLHGNTQYF
TGCGCCAGCAGCTCCGGGACTAGCGGGAGTCTCCACGGGAATACGCAGTATTTT
>-|TRBV24-1|TRBJ2-1|-
CATSDPSPGSSYNEQFF
TGTGCCACCAGTGACCCGTCGCCCGGGAGCTCCTACAATGAGCAGTTCTTC
>once|TRBV19|TRBJ1-1|-
CASSRQMNTEAFF
TGTGCCAGTAGTAGACAGATGAACACTGAAGCTTTCTTT
>-|TRBV19|TRBJ1-5|TRBD1
CASSTGGGQPQHF
TGTGCCAGTAGTACAGGGGGTGGTCAGCCCCAGCATTTT
>-|TRBV7-6|TRBJ1-4|-
CASSPRGTNEKLFF
TGTGCCAGCAGCCCCCGGGGGACTAATGAAAAACTGTTTTTT
>-|TRBV18|TRBJ2-2|TRBD1
CASSPHGQGASGELFF
TGTGCCAGCTCACCCCACGGCCAGGGGGCGAGCGGGGAGCTGTTTTTT
>once|TRBV15|TRBJ2-2|TRBD2
CATSRDGTRGRNGELFF
TGTGCCACCAGCAGAGATGGGACTAGGGGTCGGAACGGGGAGCTGTTTTTT
>once|TRBV20-1|TRBJ1-1|TRBD1
CSASLTGGSTEAFF
TGCAGTGCTAGTCTGACAGGGGGGTCGACTGAAGCTTTCTTT
>few|TRBV11-2|TRBJ2-7|TRBD2
CASSLGLEFEQYF
TGTGCCAGCAGCTTGGGACTAGAATTCGAGCAGTACTTC